This paragraph reports one TCR beta chain. Moderate-to-severe activity, CAS ≥3, NOSPECS ≥4 and a duration under 3 months were seen in donors with ophthalmopathy. The entry originates in a study of Graves' ophthalmopathy and Graves' hyperthyroidism. The CDR3 is made up of 13 amino acids. Germline CDR1 is SEHNR and CDR2 is FQNEAQ (reference sequence). Amplification of the TCR beta CDR3 regions used RNA transcripts (as template). HTBI primers were employed in first-round RT-PCR, then a second-round multiplex PCR followed. TCRdb recomputed calls from the multiplex PCR reads with MiXCR, one row per CDR3 protein. In the table there are almost 750,000 distinct CDR3 sequences, 40% of which are singletons.

The TCR was taken from an adult man with Graves' ophthalmopathy. V usage is TRBV7-9 and J usage is TRBJ2-5; 14 positions match TRBD2. The assigned J gene may be wrong: the sequence end matches TRBJ2-7 better. What was sequenced was peripheral blood. CDR3: CASGLAGGGEQYF. The CDR3 bases are TGTGCCAGCGGACTAGCGGGAGGCGGCGAGCAGTACTTC.